This TCR beta chain was sequenced during a study of cytomegalovirus exposure and HLA in healthy donors. To note about this clone: Its antigen remains unknown. Additional DNA sequences in this sample encode the identical CDR3.

Looked up from germline, CDR1 is SGHVS and CDR2 is FQNEAQ. The ends were cut back, 6 bases at V and 1 base at J, with 9 bases in the middle. The CDR3 length is 14 residues. It was with 60 Vbeta and 13 Jbeta primers that the PCR ran. Some clones are missing from TCRdb's copy, which holds only in-frame ones; the method was immunoSEQ multiplex PCR. The table has 85,000 to 100,000 clones, under 75% seen once; the top ten hold 2% to 2.5%. General study results and limits: Researchers reported in a later analysis that a missense DCLRE1C variant was tied to TCR beta V- and J-gene trimming. Many donors shared some public TCRs, even though most TCR sequences were rare.

This sequence was found in a human donor in good health. V and J are TRBV7-8 and TRBJ2-2; D is possibly TRBD1 (5 bases). The sequencing input was PBMCs. CDR3 amino acids: CASSFDRNTGELFF. The CDR3 region has the DNA TGTGCCAGCAGTTTCGACAGGAACACCGGGGAGCTGTTTTTT.